This T cell receptor (beta chain) was documented in a study of blood T cell repertoires in COVID-19. Background on the study: The cDNA or gDNA used as material had been derived from T cells, B-cell-depleted T cells, or PBMCs.

As processed by the authors: Estimation of nucleated cell counts was performed using reference gene primer amplification. Generated by immunoSEQ multiplex PCR, the TCRdb table keeps only in-frame clones and is missing some. V and J calls and clone size are those listed in that table; D and trimming were worked out from the DNA. The repertoire has about 250,000 clones, under 85% of them found once; the top ten carry 0.85% to 0.9%. Input material: peripheral blood. This sequence originates from a human donor with COVID-19, enrolled during active disease. The donor label of this sample is uncertain.

The CDR3 DNA follows: TGTGCCAGCAGGCTCGGGGGGGCCGCTTTCTTT. Protein product: CASRLGGAAFF. This chain uses TRBV12-3 or TRBV12-4 with TRBJ1-1, with D perhaps TRBD1 (6 bases). Trimming removed 6 bases at V and 11 bases at J, with 13 bases between. CDR3 size: 11 residues.